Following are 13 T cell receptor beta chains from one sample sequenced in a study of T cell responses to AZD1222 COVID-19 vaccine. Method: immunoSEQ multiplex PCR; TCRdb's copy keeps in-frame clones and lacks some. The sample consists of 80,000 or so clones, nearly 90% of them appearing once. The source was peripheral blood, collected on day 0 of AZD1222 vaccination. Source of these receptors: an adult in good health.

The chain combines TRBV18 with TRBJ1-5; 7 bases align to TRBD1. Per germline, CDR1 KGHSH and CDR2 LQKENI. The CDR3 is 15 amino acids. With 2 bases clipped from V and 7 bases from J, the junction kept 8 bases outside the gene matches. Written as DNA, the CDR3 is TGTGCCAGCTCACCAGGCAGGGGGGCCGGGCAGCCCCAGCATTTT. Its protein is CASSPGRGAGQPQHF.

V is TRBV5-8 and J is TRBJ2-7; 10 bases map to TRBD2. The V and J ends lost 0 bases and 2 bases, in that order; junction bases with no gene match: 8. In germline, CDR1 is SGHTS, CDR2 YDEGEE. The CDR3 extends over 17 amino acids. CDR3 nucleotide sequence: TGTGCCAGCAGCTTGGGACACGGGACTAGCGACCCCTACGAGCAGTACTTC. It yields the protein CASSLGHGTSDPYEQYF.

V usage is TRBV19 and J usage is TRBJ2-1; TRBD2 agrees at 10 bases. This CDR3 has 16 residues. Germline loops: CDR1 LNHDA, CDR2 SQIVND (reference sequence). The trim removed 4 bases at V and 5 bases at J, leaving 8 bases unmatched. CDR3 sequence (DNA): TGTGCCAGTAGTAACTCCGGGACTAGCGCCCACAATGAGCAGTTCTTC. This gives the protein CASSNSGTSAHNEQFF.

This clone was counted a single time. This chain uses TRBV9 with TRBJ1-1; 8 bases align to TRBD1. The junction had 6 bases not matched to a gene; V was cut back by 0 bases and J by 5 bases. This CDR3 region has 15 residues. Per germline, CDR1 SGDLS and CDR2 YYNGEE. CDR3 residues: CASSVAPGQETEAFF. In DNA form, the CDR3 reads TGTGCCAGCAGCGTAGCTCCGGGACAGGAGACTGAAGCTTTCTTT.

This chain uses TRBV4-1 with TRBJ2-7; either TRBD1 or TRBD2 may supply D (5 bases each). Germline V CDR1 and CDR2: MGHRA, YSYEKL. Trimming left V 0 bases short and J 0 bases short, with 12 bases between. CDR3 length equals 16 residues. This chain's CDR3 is CASSQEGTASSYEQYF. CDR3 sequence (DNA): TGCGCCAGCAGCCAAGAGGGGACGGCGAGCTCCTACGAGCAGTACTTC.

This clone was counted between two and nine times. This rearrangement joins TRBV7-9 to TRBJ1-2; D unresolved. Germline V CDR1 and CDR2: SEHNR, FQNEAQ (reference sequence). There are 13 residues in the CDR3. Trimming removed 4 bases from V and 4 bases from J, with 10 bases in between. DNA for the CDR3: TGTGCCAGCAGCTCTTCAGGAAGCTATGGCTACACCTTC. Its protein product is CASSSSGSYGYTF.

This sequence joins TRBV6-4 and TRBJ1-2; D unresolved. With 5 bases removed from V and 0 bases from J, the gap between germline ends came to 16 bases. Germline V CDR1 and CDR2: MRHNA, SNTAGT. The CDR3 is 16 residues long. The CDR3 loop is CASSRLAGDTNYGYTF. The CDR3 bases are TGTGCCAGCAGTCGTCTGGCTGGCGATACTAACTATGGCTACACCTTC.

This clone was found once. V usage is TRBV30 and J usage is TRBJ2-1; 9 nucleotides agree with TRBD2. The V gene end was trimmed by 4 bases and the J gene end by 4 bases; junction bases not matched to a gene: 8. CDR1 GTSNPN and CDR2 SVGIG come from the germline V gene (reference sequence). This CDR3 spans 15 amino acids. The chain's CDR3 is CAWKGAGGLYNEQFF. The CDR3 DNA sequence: TGTGCCTGGAAGGGCGCGGGAGGGTTGTACAATGAGCAGTTCTTC. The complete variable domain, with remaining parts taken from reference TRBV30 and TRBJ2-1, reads SQTIHQWPATLVQPVGSPLSLECTVEGTSNPNLYWYRQAAGRGLQLLFYSVGIGQISSEVPQNLSASRPQDRQFILSSKKLLLSDSGFYLCAWKGAGGLYNEQFFGPGTRLTVL.

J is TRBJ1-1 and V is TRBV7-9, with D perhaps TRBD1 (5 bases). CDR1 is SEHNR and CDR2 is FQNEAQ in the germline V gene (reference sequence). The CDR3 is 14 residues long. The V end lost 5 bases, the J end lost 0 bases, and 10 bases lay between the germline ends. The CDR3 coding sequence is TGTGCCAGCAGCCGGGGACGGGTGAACACTGAAGCTTTCTTT. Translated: CASSRGRVNTEAFF.

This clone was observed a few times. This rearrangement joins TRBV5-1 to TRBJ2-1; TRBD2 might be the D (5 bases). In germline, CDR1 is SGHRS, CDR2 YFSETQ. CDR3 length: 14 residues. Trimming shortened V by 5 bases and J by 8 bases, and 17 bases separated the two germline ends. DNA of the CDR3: TGCGCCAGCAGTGAGGGTCGAACTTCGGATGAGCAGTTCTTC. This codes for CASSEGRTSDEQFF.

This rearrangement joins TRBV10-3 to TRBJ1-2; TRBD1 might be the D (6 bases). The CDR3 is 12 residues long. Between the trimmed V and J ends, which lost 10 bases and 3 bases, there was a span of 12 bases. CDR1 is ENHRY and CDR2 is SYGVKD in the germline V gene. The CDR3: CASTRGDYGYTF. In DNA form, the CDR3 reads TGTGCCAGCACCAGGGGTGACTATGGCTACACCTTC.

CDR3 coding DNA: TGTGCCAGCAGTTTTGGACTGCTCTATGGCTACACCTTC. It encodes CASSFGLLYGYTF. V gene TRBV6-5 combines with J gene TRBJ1-2; D is ambiguous. The CDR3 sequence is 13 residues long. Trimming pared 4 bases from V and 4 bases from J, leaving 10 bases between. In germline, CDR1 is MNHEY, CDR2 SVGAGI.

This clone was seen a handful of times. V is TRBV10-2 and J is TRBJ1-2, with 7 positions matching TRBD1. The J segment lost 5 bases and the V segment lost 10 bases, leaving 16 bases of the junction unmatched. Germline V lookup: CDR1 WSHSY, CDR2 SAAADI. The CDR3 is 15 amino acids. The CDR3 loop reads CATSRGQGDPYGYTF. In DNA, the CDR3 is TGCGCCACCTCTAGGGGGCAGGGGGACCCATATGGCTACACCTTC.